The 21 T cell receptor beta chains below all came from one sample that was sequenced in a study of blood T cell repertoires in COVID-19. Repertoires were generated with immunoSEQ multiplex PCR, while TCRdb's copy carries only in-frame clones and drops some. The sample records over 150,000 clones, 75% to 85% being singletons. The sequenced material came from peripheral blood. The receptor source for this set is a woman at least 80 years old with COVID-19, enrolled during active disease.

At least ten counts were recorded for this clone. The rearrangement uses TRBV5-5 and TRBJ2-7; 7 nucleotides align to TRBD1. This CDR3 region has 15 residues. The trim removed 5 bases at V and 3 bases at J, leaving 11 bases unmatched. Germline assignment: CDR1 SGHKS and CDR2 YYEKEE (reference sequence). The CDR3 reads CASRQGRLELYEQYF. The CDR3 DNA reads as TGTGCCAGCAGACAGGGGAGACTGGAACTCTACGAGCAGTACTTC.

The genes are TRBV3-1 (or the pseudogene TRBV3-2) and TRBJ1-4; D might be TRBD1 (6 bases). The V gene's germline CDR1 is LGHDT and CDR2 YNNKEL (reference sequence). CDR3 length equals 12 residues. Trimming took off 5 bases at V and 8 bases at J, with 9 bases between the two ends. The CDR3, as DNA: TGTGCCAGCAGCTTTGGGACAGAAAAACTGTTTTTT. This encodes CASSFGTEKLFF.

The V gene is TRBV30, the J gene TRBJ2-3, with D perhaps matching TRBD1 (5 bases). CDR3 length: 10 residues. The germline V and J ends were trimmed by 7 bases and 8 bases, with 10 bases remaining between them. Germline CDR1 and CDR2: GTSNPN and SVGIG (reference sequence). CDR3 bases: TGTGCCTATGACAGAGTTACGCAGTATTTT. This codes for CAYDRVTQYF.

This chain joins TRBV4-1 and TRBJ1-5, with TRBD1 as a possible D gene (5 bases). V was clipped by 0 bases and J by 2 bases, with 14 bases between them. Germline V gene sequence: CDR1 MGHRA, CDR2 YSYEKL. The CDR3 has 17 amino acids. The CDR3 reads CASSQDFGGTRNQPQHF. The DNA for the CDR3 is TGCGCCAGCAGCCAAGATTTCGGCGGGACTCGCAATCAGCCCCAGCATTTT.

The rearrangement uses TRBV19 and TRBJ2-6; TRBD1 matches at 8 bases. The germline CDR1 and CDR2 sequences are LNHDA and SQIVND (reference sequence). The CDR3 has 17 residues. The junction had 7 bases not matched to a gene; V was cut back by 5 bases and J by 1 base. The CDR3 nucleotides are TGTGCCAGTAGTTACCAGGGGGCCATATCTGGGGCCAACGTCCTGACTTTC. Residues: CASSYQGAISGANVLTF. The full variable domain, rest sourced from reference TRBV19 and TRBJ2-6, is DGGITQSPKYLFRKEGQNVTLSCEQNLNHDAMYWYRQDPGQGLRLIYYSQIVNDFQKGDIAEGYSVSREKKESFPLTVTSAQKNPTAFYLCASSYQGAISGANVLTFGAGSRLTVL.

This CDR3 reads CASSPAGYYEQYF. CDR3 DNA sequence: TGTGCCAGCTCACCGGCGGGGTACTACGAGCAGTACTTC. The chain uses TRBV18 and TRBJ2-7; perhaps TRBD2 as D (6 bases). The CDR3 length is 13 residues. In germline, CDR1 is KGHSH, CDR2 LQKENI. V lost 3 bases and J 3 bases, leaving 9 bases between the germline ends.

V and J are TRBV29-1 and TRBJ1-1; 9 nucleotides agree with TRBD1. In germline, CDR1 is SQVTM, CDR2 ANQGSEA. The CDR3 sequence is 12 residues long. Germline trimming cut 7 bases from V and 3 bases from J; bases unmatched to any gene: 3. This chain's CDR3 is CSADRGDTEAFF. DNA for the CDR3: TGCAGCGCGGACAGGGGTGACACTGAAGCTTTCTTT. The full variable domain, with the rest looked up from reference TRBV29-1 and TRBJ1-1, is SAVISQKPSRDICQRGTSLTIQCQVDSQVTMMFWYRQQPGQSLTLIATANQGSEATYESGFVIDKFPISRPNLTFSTLTVSNMSPEDSSIYLCSADRGDTEAFFGQGTRLTVV.

In DNA, the CDR3 is TGTGCTAGTGGTTTCGGGACAGGGGCAAACTATGGCTACACCTTC. Translation: CASGFGTGANYGYTF. V usage is TRBV12-5 and J usage is TRBJ1-2, with 10 nucleotides matching TRBD1. This CDR3 region has 15 residues. The V segment lost 3 bases and the J segment 2 bases; nucleotides outside the gene matches: 3. CDR1 is LGHNT and CDR2 is FRNRAP in the germline V gene.

This clone was picked up one time. The CDR3 is CASSQGPGQGNNSPLHF. The DNA for the CDR3 is TGTGCCAGCAGCCAAGGGCCGGGCCAGGGTAATAATTCACCCCTCCACTTT. The chain links TRBV3-1 (or the pseudogene TRBV3-2) to TRBJ1-6, with D possibly TRBD1 on 5 matching bases. CDR1 LGHDT and CDR2 YNNKEL come from the germline V gene (reference sequence). Trimming removed 1 base from V and 5 bases from J, with 15 bases in between. This CDR3 has 17 amino acids.

As regards this clone: Other DNA variants within this sample encode the same CDR3. V gene TRBV6-5 combines with J gene TRBJ1-6; 10 bases align to TRBD1. Germline V gene lookup returns CDR1 MNHEY and CDR2 SVGAGI. The trim removed 0 bases at V and 8 bases at J, leaving 1 base unmatched. The CDR3 has 15 amino acids. CDR3 protein: CASSYSGTGDSPLHF. The CDR3 DNA follows: TGTGCCAGCAGTTACTCAGGGACAGGGGATTCACCCCTCCACTTT.

The count of this clone is one. This chain links TRBV21-1 with TRBJ2-2; TRBD1, the table's D call, lacks a check against the DNA. TRBV21-1 is flagged as a pseudogene. This CDR3 contains 16 residues. In DNA form, the CDR3 reads TGTGCCAGCAGCAAGGGAGGGACAGGGATGAGGGGGGAGCTGTTTTTT. Translation: CASSKGGTGMRGELFF.

The table lists this clone with a few counts. The chain employs TRBV27 and TRBJ2-2; D may be TRBD2 (6 bases). Trimming shortened V by 6 bases and J by 0 bases, and 11 bases separated the two germline ends. The V gene's germline CDR1 is MNHEY and CDR2 SMNVEV (reference sequence). This CDR3 has 15 residues. CDR3 bases: TGTGCCAGCAGACTTAGCGGATCGAACACCGGGGAGCTGTTTTTT. It is translated as CASRLSGSNTGELFF.

The chain recombines TRBV19 with TRBJ1-2; D is possibly TRBD1 (5 bases). The CDR3 consists of 12 residues. Looked up from germline, CDR1 is LNHDA and CDR2 is SQIVND (reference sequence). Deletions cut 4 bases from V and 6 bases from J, with 9 bases between. The CDR3 is CASSTRDHGYTF. For the CDR3, the DNA is TGTGCCAGTAGTACCAGGGATCATGGCTACACCTTC. Variable domain in full (rest from reference TRBV19 and TRBJ1-2): DGGITQSPKYLFRKEGQNVTLSCEQNLNHDAMYWYRQDPGQGLRLIYYSQIVNDFQKGDIAEGYSVSREKKESFPLTVTSAQKNPTAFYLCASSTRDHGYTFGSGTRLTVV.

The CDR3 region is CASSYHHSNQPQHF. The CDR3 region has the DNA TGTGCCAGCAGTTATCATCATAGCAATCAGCCCCAGCATTTT. The genes are TRBV28 and TRBJ1-5; D not resolved. Per germline, CDR1 MDHEN and CDR2 SYDVKM. V was pared by 4 bases and J by 0 bases, with 7 bases between. This CDR3 has 14 residues.

The V and J genes are TRBV6-5 and TRBJ2-7, with 13 bases identical to TRBD2. Looked up from germline, CDR1 is MNHEY and CDR2 is SVGAGI. Unmatched junction bases numbered 8, after V lost 5 bases and J lost 7 bases. This CDR3 spans 15 amino acids. CDR3 DNA sequence: TGTGCCAGCAGTACCGAGCCGGGACTAGCGGGAGAGCAGTACTTC. It specifies CASSTEPGLAGEQYF.

This chain connects TRBV11-2 to TRBJ2-3; no clear D gene. Trimming removed 5 bases from V and 6 bases from J, with 9 bases in between. Per germline, CDR1 SGHAT and CDR2 FQNNGV. The CDR3 covers 12 residues. The CDR3 protein is CASSRVGDTQYF. The CDR3 bases are TGTGCCAGCAGCCGAGTCGGGGATACGCAGTATTTT.

J is TRBJ2-7 and V is TRBV5-4; 8 nucleotides agree with TRBD2. With V trimmed by 2 bases and J by 5 bases, 6 bases remained unmatched. The V gene's germline CDR1 is SGHNT and CDR2 YYREEE (reference sequence). CDR3 length: 14 amino acids. CDR3 residues: CASSFGGGKDEQYF. Written as DNA, the CDR3 is TGTGCCAGCAGCTTTGGCGGGGGGAAGGACGAGCAGTACTTC.

CDR3 DNA: TGTGCCAGCTCAGCACAGGGAGCTGGGGCCAACGTCCTGACTTTC. Translation: CASSAQGAGANVLTF. The rearrangement uses TRBV18 and TRBJ2-6, with a weak D call TRBD1 (6 bases). Germline CDR1 KGHSH, CDR2 LQKENI. V lost 5 bases and J lost 2, with 10 bases in between. The CDR3 is 15 residues long.

This CDR3 reads CASSARDRNQPQHF. The DNA of the CDR3 is TGTGCCAGCAGCGCCCGGGACAGGAATCAGCCCCAGCATTTT. The gene calls are TRBV5-8 and TRBJ1-5; 8 positions match TRBD1. CDR1 and CDR2 (germline): SGHTS, YDEGEE. V shed 4 bases and J 4 bases; nucleotides not matched to a gene: 4. This CDR3 contains 14 residues.

The V call is TRBV9, the J call TRBJ2-1, with 10 bases that match TRBD2. The V gene end was trimmed by 1 base and the J gene end by 8 bases; junction bases not matched to a gene: 3. Germline assignment: CDR1 SGDLS and CDR2 YYNGEE. The CDR3 sequence is 14 residues long. In DNA, the CDR3 is TGTGCCAGCAGCGTAAGCGGGAGGGCCGATGAGCAGTTCTTC. This sequence encodes CASSVSGRADEQFF.

This chain connects TRBV6-2 or TRBV6-3 to TRBJ1-5; D is undetermined. Trimming pared 3 bases from V and 7 bases from J, leaving 7 bases between. This CDR3 has 12 residues. The V gene's germline CDR1 is MNHEY and CDR2 SVGEGT. The CDR3 DNA follows: TGTGCCAGCAGTTATCCGTCCCAGCCCCAGCATTTT. It codes for CASSYPSQPQHF.